This TCR beta chain was observed in a study of chemoradiotherapy in HPV16-positive cancers. General study results and limits: In HPV16-positive patients, HPV-responsive T-cell expansion tracked better recurrence-free survival. The functional HPV-specific definition rests on just two HPV16-positive patients.

CDR3 size: 15 residues. Germline assignment: CDR1 KGHSH and CDR2 LQKENI. V dropped 6 bases and J dropped 0; count of bases not matched to a gene: 5. Assay: immunoSEQ multiplex PCR; the TCRdb copy retains only in-frame clones and omits some. This sample has about 22,000 clones, with around 90% found just once. Samples were taken several times over chemoradiotherapy. As concerns this clone: No antigen is known for it.

The receptor's source is a human donor with HPV-associated anogenital cancer. The sequences come from blood, collected from a patient who underwent chemoradiotherapy. This chain uses TRBV18 with TRBJ2-3; 8 positions agree with TRBD1. CDR3 in amino acids: CASSRTGSSTDTQYF. DNA for the CDR3: TGTGCCAGCTCGCGGACAGGGTCGAGCACAGATACGCAGTATTTT.